This record concerns one TCR beta chain sequence. Only a few counts were recorded for this clonotype. Its antigen specificity is not known. One base away there is no much larger clone; base qualities are not given. Libraries were made using PCR. The sequencer listed for this sample is Illumina HiSeq 2500. To reduce PCR and sequencing biases, unique molecular identifiers were built into the TCR beta cDNA libraries. Around 500,000 cDNA molecules were obtained for every 1 to 10 million input T cells, so each molecule roughly corresponded to one T cell. The patient libraries were prepared and sequenced with the same protocol used for the earlier healthy control dataset. Within a given batch, samples were prepared together, multiplexed and sequenced on the same HiSeq lane. On the authors' methods: Raw barcoded reads were processed with MIGEC, and single-read molecular identifier groups were discarded before consensus assembly and CDR3 extraction. VDJtools was used for post-analysis of the clonotype tables, with diversity normalized by down-sampling every dataset to the smallest sample size. Repertoire overlap clustering matched CDR3 amino acid but not nucleotide sequences to correct batch-related cross-sample contamination. TCRdb reworked the public reads: Q25 trimming with fastp, MiXCR clone assembly, productive beta chains retained. Identical CDR3 protein sequences are pooled into one entry, listed with their most common genes and DNA. The V and J calls shown here were made by TCRdb, not taken from the authors' results. Within this sample are about 260,000 distinct CDR3 sequences, with 35% to 40% of them counted one time only. The ten most abundant clones make up around 5% of the sample.

This sample is drawn from a study of post-analysis software for immune sequencing data (dated by TCRdb to the mid-2010s). Describing the broader study: Relapsing-remitting, secondary progressive and progressive-relapsing multiple sclerosis were recorded as disease courses, and subtype annotation was lacking for some patients. A subset of samples was prepared in parallel using single-end sample barcoding, then pooled and co-amplified after Illumina adapter ligation. The patient repertoires were compared against around 11 previously published healthy control repertoires obtained from donors aged about 6 to 28 years. What the research found in general, with its limitations: The multiple sclerosis patient group was slightly younger than the control group. Significantly higher frequencies in patients than in controls were found for a few TRBV segments, including TRBV5-6, TRBV5-1 and TRBV20-1. When samples were clustered directly using the F measure, samples prepared in the same batch co-clustered strongly, which prompted a batch-effect correction. Compared with controls, multiple sclerosis patients had significantly lower normalized Chao1 diversity, a finding suggesting substantial peripheral T-cell clonal expansion.

To demonstrate the VDJtools post-analysis software, the study profiled TCR beta repertoires from the peripheral blood of 13 young patients with multiple sclerosis. The multiple sclerosis patients were children and adolescents ranging in age from 6 to 15 years. Clipping removes 8 bases from V and 5 bases from J, with 9 as the unmatched junction base count. Reading from cysteine to phenylalanine, the CDR3 counts 14 amino acids. The only DNA kept is the CDR3, 42 bases in frame from the first base. Looking up the germline V gene yields CDR1 MNHEY and CDR2 SVGAGI. This TCR derives from a girl aged 10 to 17 with multiple sclerosis. The V and J segments used are TRBV6-5 and TRBJ2-1; 7 bases in between match TRBD2. What was sequenced was blood. The DNA sequence is as follows: TGTGCCAGCCGATTCGGACTAGACAACAATGAGCAGTTCTTC. This translates into CASRFGLDNNEQFF.